Presented here are 29 T cell receptor beta chains from one specimen sequenced in a study of blood T cell repertoires in COVID-19. Produced via immunoSEQ multiplex PCR; TCRdb's table is partial and in-frame only. The top ten hold 5% to 7% of the sample, which has about 190,000 clones, around 88% seen once. Material for sequencing was PBMCs or T cells enriched from blood (not recorded which). Receptor source: a man aged 40-49 years with acute COVID-19.

The genes are TRBV6-5 and TRBJ2-7, with D perhaps matching TRBD1 (6 bases). Germline V lookup: CDR1 MNHEY, CDR2 SVGAGI. The CDR3 sequence is 15 residues long. V lost 2 bases to trimming and J lost 1 base, with 12 bases between them. CDR3 protein: CASSYTFRGSYEQYF. Written as DNA, the CDR3 is TGTGCCAGCAGTTACACCTTCAGGGGATCCTACGAGCAGTACTTC.

The CDR3 is CASSLPLIAGGAGQYF. The CDR3 bases are TGCGCCAGCAGCCTTCCCTTAATAGCGGGAGGGGCAGGGCAGTACTTC. The chain carries TRBV4-3 and TRBJ2-7; 11 positions match TRBD2. The CDR3 is 16 amino acids. Trimming cost V 4 bases and J 9 bases; bases outside gene matches: 14. The germline gives CDR1 LGHNA, CDR2 YSLEER.

The chain links TRBV27 to TRBJ2-1; D gene ambiguous. This CDR3 has 14 residues. Germline assignment: CDR1 MNHEY and CDR2 SMNVEV (reference sequence). Trimming left V 3 bases short and J 6 bases short, with 12 bases between. DNA of the CDR3: TGTGCCAGCAGTTTTCTCCCTAGAACCAATGAGCAGTTCTTC. Residues: CASSFLPRTNEQFF.

This sequence joins TRBV6-1 and TRBJ1-2; unclear D gene. The CDR3 runs to 14 residues. CDR1 and CDR2 from the germline V gene are MNHNS and SASEGT. The V and J ends lost 1 base and 0 bases respectively, with 6 bases between them. CDR3 residues: CASSEVAANYGYTF. In nucleotides, the CDR3 is TGTGCCAGCAGTGAAGTGGCAGCTAACTATGGCTACACCTTC.

The V and J genes are TRBV6-2 or TRBV6-3 and TRBJ2-3; 9 positions agree with TRBD2. Germline V CDR1 and CDR2: MNHEY, SVGEGT. The length of the CDR3 is 14 residues. V was clipped by 6 bases and J by 5 bases; unmatched bases: 6. The CDR3 is CASSQLAGRDTQYF. For the CDR3, the DNA is TGTGCCAGCAGCCAACTAGCGGGCCGAGATACGCAGTATTTT.

The chain combines TRBV30 with TRBJ2-3; possibly TRBD2 for D (5 bases). Germline CDR1 and CDR2: GTSNPN and SVGIG (reference sequence). V lost 1 base and J lost 5, with 13 bases in between. The length of the CDR3 is 14 residues. The chain's CDR3 is CAWSASAAGDTQYF. The CDR3, as DNA: TGTGCCTGGAGTGCTTCCGCCGCGGGAGATACGCAGTATTTT.

The genes are TRBV10-2 and TRBJ2-2, with D perhaps matching TRBD1 (5 bases). Germline loops: CDR1 WSHSY, CDR2 SAAADI. The CDR3 extends over 15 amino acids. V lost 6 bases and J lost 6, with 17 bases in between. The CDR3: CASRSTQGIAGELFF. The CDR3 DNA reads TGCGCCAGCAGGTCTACCCAGGGTATCGCCGGGGAGCTGTTTTTT.

In the case of this clone: Other DNA sequences in this specimen translate into the identical CDR3. The CDR3 region has the DNA TGTGCCAGCAGCCCCCGAGGGCGGGAGGGCCTTGACGAGCAGTACTTC. Its translation is CASSPRGREGLDEQYF. This rearrangement joins TRBV21-1 to TRBJ2-7; TRBD2 reflects the table's D call only, with no check against the DNA. TRBV21-1 is noted as a pseudogene. The length of the CDR3 is 16 residues.

This sequence joins TRBV19 and TRBJ1-1; no clear D gene. This CDR3 contains 14 residues. With 0 bases removed from V and 1 base from J, the gap between germline ends came to 6 bases. Germline lookup yields CDR1 LNHDA and CDR2 SQIVND (reference sequence). This CDR3 reads CASSIDGRNTEAFF. The CDR3, as DNA: TGTGCCAGTAGTATAGACGGTAGGAACACTGAAGCTTTCTTT.

The chain employs TRBV5-1 and TRBJ2-1; 16 bases are a match to TRBD2. Germline CDR1 reads SGHRS; CDR2 reads YFSETQ. V shed 4 bases and J 8 bases; nucleotides not matched to a gene: 6. The CDR3 consists of 16 residues. CDR3: CASSRGLAGGLDEQFF. The CDR3 DNA reads TGCGCCAGCAGCCGGGGACTAGCGGGAGGGTTGGATGAGCAGTTCTTC. Based on the CDR3 plus reference TRBV5-1 and TRBJ2-1, the full variable domain is KAGVTQTPRYLIKTRGQQVTLSCSPISGHRSVSWYQQTPGQGLQFLFEYFSETQRNKGNFPGRFSGRQFSNSRSEMNVSTLELGDSALYLCASSRGLAGGLDEQFFGPGTRLTVL.

The chain has TRBV24-1 and TRBJ2-1, with TRBD2 matching 10 bases. The germline V gene has CDR1 KGHDR and CDR2 SFDVKD. The CDR3 loop spans 14 amino acids. The V gene end was trimmed by 9 bases and the J gene end by 4 bases; junction bases not matched to a gene: 5. CDR3 sequence reads: CATGSGRTYNEQFF. The CDR3, as DNA: TGTGCCACCGGTAGCGGGAGGACATACAATGAGCAGTTCTTC.

Only a few counts were recorded for this clone. J is TRBJ1-1 and V is TRBV30; TRBD1 aligns across 7 bases. CDR1 and CDR2 from the germline V gene are GTSNPN and SVGIG (reference sequence). The CDR3 consists of 13 residues. Losses at the gene ends were 3 bases for V and 3 bases for J; bases not matched to a gene: 4. CDR3 amino acids: CAWRIDRDTEAFF. In nucleotides, the CDR3 is TGTGCCTGGAGGATTGACAGGGACACTGAAGCTTTCTTT.

The chain couples TRBV6-5 to TRBJ2-2; 7 bases are a match to TRBD1. Looked up from germline, CDR1 is MNHEY and CDR2 is SVGAGI. V dropped 5 bases and J dropped 0; count of bases not matched to a gene: 3. This CDR3 contains 15 residues. CDR3 in DNA: TGTGCCAGCAGTACCGGACAGGCGAACACCGGGGAGCTGTTTTTT. This sequence encodes CASSTGQANTGELFF.

The rearrangement links TRBV5-1 to TRBJ2-5, with a tentative D call TRBD2 (6 bases). V lost 0 bases to trimming and J lost 7 bases, with 19 bases between them. This CDR3 contains 16 residues. Germline assignment: CDR1 SGHRS and CDR2 YFSETQ. CDR3 coding DNA: TGCGCCAGCAGCTTGGCCAGTTCGAGGGAGGTCTGGACCCAGTACTTC. Its protein product is CASSLASSREVWTQYF.

The rearrangement links TRBV28 to TRBJ1-5, with 8 bases lining up with TRBD1. There are 15 residues in the CDR3. CDR1 and CDR2 from the germline V gene are MDHEN and SYDVKM. V lost 1 base and J lost 5; bases outside the gene matches: 4. CDR3 nucleotide sequence: TGTGCCAGCAGTTTATTCGCCAGGGGGCATCAGCCCCAGCATTTT. Translating gives CASSLFARGHQPQHF.

This chain links TRBV27 with TRBJ2-7; possibly TRBD2 for D (6 bases). Germline CDR1 reads MNHEY; CDR2 reads SMNVEV (reference sequence). This CDR3 spans 15 amino acids. The ends were cut back, 5 bases at V and 3 bases at J, with 17 bases in the middle. CDR3 sequence (DNA): TGTGCCAGCAGTCCCCGGGGGACGGGGGTCTACGAGCAGTACTTC. Translating it yields CASSPRGTGVYEQYF.

The V call is TRBV7-9, the J call TRBJ1-3; 8 bases map to TRBD1. Germline-derived CDR1 and CDR2 are SEHNR and FQNEAQ (reference sequence). This CDR3 has 15 residues. The ends lost 6 bases at V and 0 bases at J; junction bases unmatched: 4. The CDR3 sequence is CASRTGTGSGNTIYF. DNA for the CDR3: TGTGCCAGCAGAACCGGGACAGGCTCTGGAAACACCATATATTTT.

The J gene is TRBJ2-4, the V gene TRBV10-3; TRBD2 is a possible D gene (6 bases). The CDR3 contains 17 residues. The V end lost 0 bases, the J end lost 6 bases, and 18 bases lay between the germline ends. The germline CDR1 and CDR2 sequences are ENHRY and SYGVKD. The CDR3 sequence: CAISESSLRDRGNIQYF. CDR3 DNA: TGTGCCATCAGTGAGTCGTCATTGCGGGATAGGGGAAACATTCAGTACTTC.

This clone has only a few counts. The chain is built from TRBV19 and TRBJ2-7, with 10 bases matching TRBD1. V shed 7 bases and J 7 bases; nucleotides not matched to a gene: 7. The germline V gene encodes CDR1 LNHDA and CDR2 SQIVND (reference sequence). This CDR3 region has 13 residues. CDR3 residues: CASNRDRGQEQYF. The CDR3 DNA reads TGTGCCAGTAACCGGGACAGGGGTCAGGAGCAGTACTTC.

This clone was recorded once. The rearrangement links TRBV2 to TRBJ1-5; D gene unclear. Germline V CDR1 and CDR2: SNHLY, FYNNEI. This CDR3 has 13 residues. With 6 bases removed from V and 5 bases from J, the gap between germline ends came to 11 bases. CDR3 nucleotides: TGTGCCAGCAGAAACGGCGGCCATCAGCCCCAGCATTTT. Translating gives CASRNGGHQPQHF.

The chain uses TRBV5-4 and TRBJ2-2; 7 bases are a match to TRBD1. V lost 9 bases, J lost 2 bases, and 7 bases stayed unmatched. Germline values: CDR1 SGHNT, CDR2 YYREEE (reference sequence). There are 14 residues in the CDR3. This CDR3 reads CATQTGTNTGELFF. The DNA of the CDR3 is TGTGCCACCCAGACAGGGACCAACACCGGGGAGCTGTTTTTT.

A few counts support this clone. Without the conserved terminal phenylalanine or tryptophan, this CDR3 likely stems from a read error. It is unclear where the CDR3 begins or ends on the DNA, so no DNA is shown, and the CDR3 is as TCRdb lists it. The V and J genes are TRBV2 and TRBJ2-7; the table's D call, TRBD1, was not checked against the DNA. A total of 11 residues make up the CDR3, ends included. The germline gives CDR1 SNHLY, CDR2 FYNNEI. CDR3 region: CASSTADRINL.

The V call is TRBV2, the J call TRBJ2-2; 10 positions match TRBD2. CDR3 length: 14 amino acids. The J segment lost 7 bases and the V segment lost 8 bases, leaving 7 bases of the junction unmatched. The V gene's germline CDR1 is SNHLY and CDR2 FYNNEI. The CDR3 loop is CASGGTSVGGELFF. The CDR3 coding sequence is TGTGCCAGCGGAGGGACTAGCGTGGGCGGGGAGCTGTTTTTT.

The V and J genes are TRBV7-8 and TRBJ2-7; 9 bases agree with TRBD2. This CDR3 is built from 16 residues. J gave up 5 bases and V 5 bases, and 13 bases lay outside the gene matches. Germline CDR1 and CDR2: SGHVS and FQNEAQ. CDR3: CASSATTGTSFHEQYF. For the CDR3, the DNA is TGTGCCAGCAGCGCCACAACCGGGACTAGCTTCCACGAGCAGTACTTC.

This clone has just one count. V gene TRBV6-5 combines with J gene TRBJ1-2; D possibly corresponds to TRBD1 (6 bases). Germline V gene sequence: CDR1 MNHEY, CDR2 SVGAGI. V was cut by 5 bases and J by 3 bases, with 10 bases left in between. CDR3 size: 13 residues. The CDR3 sequence: CASSRGADYGYTF. CDR3 coding DNA: TGTGCCAGCAGTCGGGGGGCGGACTATGGCTACACCTTC.

The chain employs TRBV5-5 and TRBJ1-5, with 7 nucleotides matching TRBD1. The CDR3 loop spans 16 amino acids. Trimming cost V 4 bases and J 0 bases; bases outside gene matches: 7. Germline V lookup: CDR1 SGHKS, CDR2 YYEKEE (reference sequence). The CDR3 DNA follows: TGTGCCAGCAGCGCCGGGACAGCGTATAGCAATCAGCCCCAGCATTTT. Translated: CASSAGTAYSNQPQHF.

This clone was seen a handful of times. The chain links TRBV4-3 to TRBJ1-1; D remains unclear. Trimming stripped 1 base from V and 0 bases from J, with 9 bases between. Germline CDR1 LGHNA, CDR2 YSLEER. The CDR3 sequence is 15 residues long. The chain's CDR3 is CASSQGALLNTEAFF. The CDR3 region has the DNA TGCGCCAGCAGCCAAGGGGCTTTGCTGAACACTGAAGCTTTCTTT.

CDR3 region: CASSQVPGTNTGELFF. CDR3 bases: TGTGCCAGCAGCCAAGTTCCAGGAACTAACACCGGGGAGCTGTTTTTT. The V gene is TRBV4-2, the J gene TRBJ2-2, with no clear D. The germline V and J ends were trimmed by 1 base and 2 bases, with 11 bases remaining between them. CDR1 is LGHNA, CDR2 YNFKEQ, per germline. The CDR3 spans 16 residues.

The gene calls are TRBV9 and TRBJ2-2, with 9 bases aligning to TRBD1. After removal of 4 bases from V and 5 bases from J, the junction contained 9 bases not matched to a gene. The CDR3 is made up of 16 amino acids. In germline, CDR1 is SGDLS, CDR2 YYNGEE. The CDR3 reads CASSPGQGSLTGELFF. For the CDR3, the DNA is TGTGCCAGCAGCCCCGGACAGGGGTCATTAACCGGGGAGCTGTTTTTT.